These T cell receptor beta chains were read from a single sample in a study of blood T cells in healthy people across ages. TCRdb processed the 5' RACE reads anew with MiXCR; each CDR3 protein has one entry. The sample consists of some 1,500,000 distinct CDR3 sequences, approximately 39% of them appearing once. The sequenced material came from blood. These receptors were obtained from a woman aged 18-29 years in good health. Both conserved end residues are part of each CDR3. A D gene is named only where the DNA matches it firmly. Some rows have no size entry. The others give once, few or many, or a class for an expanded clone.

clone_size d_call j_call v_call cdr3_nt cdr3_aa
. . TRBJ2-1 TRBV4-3 TGCGCCAGCAGCCAACGATGGCCACTTGGGGGGAGCTCCTACAATGAGCAGTTCTTC CASSQRWPLGGSSYNEQFF
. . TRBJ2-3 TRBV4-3 TGCGCCGGCAGCCCCAGGGGCACAGATACGCAGTATTTT CAGSPRGTDTQYF
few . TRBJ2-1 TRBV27 TGTGCCAGCCGGGGGTCCGGCGGTGGAAATGAGCAGTTCTTC CASRGSGGGNEQFF
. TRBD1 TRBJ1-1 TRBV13 TGTGCCAGCAGAAAGCAGGGGGCCGGAGGAACTGAAGCTTTCTTT CASRKQGAGGTEAFF
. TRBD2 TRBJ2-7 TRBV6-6 TGTGCCAGCAGTCCCGGACTAGCTAACCAGTACGAGCAGTACTTC CASSPGLANQYEQYF
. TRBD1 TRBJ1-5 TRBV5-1 TGCGCCAGCAGCCAGGGGGCGGGGGATCAGCCCCAGCATTTT CASSQGAGDQPQHF
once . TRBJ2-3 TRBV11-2 TGTGCCAGCAACAGCTTAGGAGTGAGGACCGGTACAGATACGCAGTATTTT CASNSLGVRTGTDTQYF
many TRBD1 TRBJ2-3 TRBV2 TGTGCCAGCAGTGGACAGGGTAGCACAGATACGCAGTATTTT CASSGQGSTDTQYF
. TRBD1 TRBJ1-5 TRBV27 TGTGCCAGCAGCGACAGGGGGAGGTTTCAGCCCCAGCATTTT CASSDRGRFQPQHF
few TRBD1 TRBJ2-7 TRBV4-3 TGCGCCAGCAGCCAAGAGTCACGGACAGGGGACCACTACGAGCAGTACTTC CASSQESRTGDHYEQYF
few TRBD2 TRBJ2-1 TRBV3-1 TGTGCCAGCAGCCAAGTATCCGGGGGGATGTCTGAAAATGAGCAGTTCTTC CASSQVSGGMSENEQFF
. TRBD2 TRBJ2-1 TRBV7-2 TGTGCCAGCAGCTTAGGAGCGGGACCCTACAATGAGCAGTTCTTC CASSLGAGPYNEQFF
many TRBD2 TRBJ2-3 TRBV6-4 TGTGCCAGCAGTGACAGCGGGGGGGCAGATACGCAGTATTTT CASSDSGGADTQYF
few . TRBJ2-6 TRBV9 TGTGCCAGCAGAGTAGCCTCCGGGGCCAACGTCCTGACTTTC CASRVASGANVLTF
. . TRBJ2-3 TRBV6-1 TGTGCCAGCAACAGTGATACGCAGTATTTT CASNSDTQYF
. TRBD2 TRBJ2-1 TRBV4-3 TGCGCCAGCAGCCAGATGACTAGCGGTCACAATGAGCAGTTCTTC CASSQMTSGHNEQFF
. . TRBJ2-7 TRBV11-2 TGTGCCAGCAGCTTATACGAGGTCGGCGATCCCTCCTACGAGCAGTACTTC CASSLYEVGDPSYEQYF
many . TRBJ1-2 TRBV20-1 TGCAGTGCTAGAGATCGGGGGGGACCCTATGGCTACACCTTC CSARDRGGPYGYTF
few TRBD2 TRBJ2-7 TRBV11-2 TGTGCCAGCAGCTTAGATAAGGGACTATTCCCCGAGCAGTACTTC CASSLDKGLFPEQYF
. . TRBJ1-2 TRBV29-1 TGCAGCGTTGGGCCAAGTCCCTACACCTTC CSVGPSPYTF
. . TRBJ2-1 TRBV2 TGTGCCAGCGGTATCCGACTGAGCAATGAGCAGTTCTTC CASGIRLSNEQFF
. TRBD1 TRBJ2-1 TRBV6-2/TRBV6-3 TGTGCCAGCAGTTATGGAACCGGGACAGGGTTTTACAATGAGCAGTTCTTC CASSYGTGTGFYNEQFF
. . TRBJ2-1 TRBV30 TGTGCCTGGAGTCCAGCTAGCGCGGAGCAGTTCTTC CAWSPASAEQFF
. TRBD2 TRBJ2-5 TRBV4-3 TGCGCCAGCAGCCAAGAAGGCGACCTAGCGGGGACGTACAATGAGCAGTACTTC CASSQEGDLAGTYNEQYF
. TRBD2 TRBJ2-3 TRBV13 TGTGCCAGCAGCCCGGACGGTAGCGGGGGGGATATGACAGATACGCAGTATTTT CASSPDGSGGDMTDTQYF
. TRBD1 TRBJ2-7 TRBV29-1 TGCAGCGTTGAAGATCTGGGACAGGGCTACGAGCAGTACTTC CSVEDLGQGYEQYF
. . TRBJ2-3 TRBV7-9 TGTGCCAGCAGCGAACAGGATACGCAGTATTTT CASSEQDTQYF